The present entry profiles one T cell receptor beta chain with its context. The sample comes from a study of blood T cells in healthy people across ages. A second PCR of 7 to 11 cycles used a sample-barcoded 5' primer and a J-beta primer mix. TCRdb re-derived calls from the 5' RACE reads in MiXCR, one entry per CDR3 protein. The sample includes hundreds of thousands of distinct CDR3 sequences, approximately 29% of them seen just once. The CDR3 is 15 residues long. Germline V CDR1 and CDR2: SGHRS, YFSETQ. Trimming took 5 bases from V and 4 from J; bases not matched to a gene: 8. This TCR derives from a woman of 80 years or more in good health. V is TRBV5-1 and J is TRBJ2-7; 11 nucleotides line up with TRBD2. Input material: blood. The DNA of the CDR3 is TGCGCCAGCAGGTCACTAGCGGGAGATGGTTACGAGCAGTACTTC. Protein sequence: CASRSLAGDGYEQYF.